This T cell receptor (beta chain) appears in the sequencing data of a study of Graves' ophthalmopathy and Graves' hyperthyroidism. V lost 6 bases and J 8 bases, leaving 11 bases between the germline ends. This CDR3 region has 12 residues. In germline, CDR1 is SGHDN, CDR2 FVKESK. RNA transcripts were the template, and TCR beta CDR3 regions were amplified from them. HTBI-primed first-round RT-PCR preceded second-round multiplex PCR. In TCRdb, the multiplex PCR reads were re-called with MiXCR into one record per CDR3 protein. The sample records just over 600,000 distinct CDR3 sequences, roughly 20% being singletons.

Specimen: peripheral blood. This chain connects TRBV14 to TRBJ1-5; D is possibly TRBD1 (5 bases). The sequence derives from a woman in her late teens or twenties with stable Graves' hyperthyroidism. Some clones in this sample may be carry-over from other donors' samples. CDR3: CASSRGVEPQHF. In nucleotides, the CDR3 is TGTGCCAGCAGTCGGGGGGTTGAGCCCCAGCATTTT.